This TCR beta chain was captured in a study of blood T cell repertoires in COVID-19. Study-level information: In each case, the material was cDNA or gDNA derived from T cells, B-cell-depleted T cells, or PBMCs.

In the original processing: Scientists estimated how many nucleated cells there were by amplifying reference gene primers. Sequencing used immunoSEQ multiplex PCR; TCRdb keeps in-frame clones, though not all of them. That table is the source of V, J and clone size, and D and trimming were worked out from the DNA. Of 150,000 or so clones in the sample, 87% are singletons; the top ten hold 1.5% to 2%. CDR3 length: 16 amino acids. The trim removed 6 bases at V and 2 bases at J, leaving 9 bases unmatched. The germline V gene has CDR1 MDHEN and CDR2 SYDVKM. This clonotype originated in a woman in her forties or fifties with acute or convalescent COVID-19. V is TRBV28 and J is TRBJ2-2, with 7 bases identical to TRBD2. The sequenced material came from peripheral blood. Written as DNA, the CDR3 is TGTGCCAGCAGCCGTTGGGAGGGGATCAACACCGGGGAGCTGTTTTTT. It is translated as CASSRWEGINTGELFF. Full variable domain (missing parts from reference TRBV28 and TRBJ2-2): DVKVTQSSRYLVKRTGEKVFLECVQDMDHENMFWYRQDPGLGLRLIYFSYDVKMKEKGDIPEGYSVSREKKERFSLILESASTNQTSMYLCASSRWEGINTGELFFGEGSRLTVL.